These T cell receptor beta chains were read from a single sample in a study of human versus mouse CDR3 diversity and MHC coevolution. Assay used: immunoSEQ multiplex PCR; TCRdb lists only in-frame clones, some missing. Of some 82,000 clones listed, approximately 92% are singletons. Material: naive CD4+ T cells from blood. All receptors derive from a person aged 25-75 years in good health. Both conserved end residues are part of each CDR3. The order of the fields is clone size, D gene, V gene, J gene, CDR3 protein, CDR3 DNA. D genes are given only for firm matches. Some rows mark clone size as missing; the rest say once, few, many or name a class of expanded clone.

-	TRBD1	TRBV18	TRBJ1-1	CASSRGQGRTEAFF	TGTGCCAGCTCACGGGGACAGGGGAGGACTGAAGCTTTCTTT
few	-	TRBV19	TRBJ1-3	CASSMQIGMGNTIYF	TGTGCCAGTAGTATGCAGATCGGGATGGGAAACACCATATATTTT
once	-	TRBV2	TRBJ1-2	CASSPQGWQGYTF	TGTGCCAGCAGTCCTCAGGGGTGGCAGGGCTACACCTTC
-	-	TRBV6-6	TRBJ2-3	CASSNILASSTDTQYF	TGTGCCAGCAGTAACATTCTAGCTTCTTCCACAGATACGCAGTATTTT
-	-	TRBV7-2	TRBJ2-7	CASSSRTANYEQYF	TGTGCCAGCAGCTCTAGGACAGCCAACTACGAGCAGTACTTC
-	TRBD1	TRBV5-1	TRBJ2-7	CASSLQGAYEQYF	TGCGCCAGCAGCTTACAGGGGGCCTACGAGCAGTACTTC
-	TRBD1	TRBV28	TRBJ1-2	CASSATGEGYTF	TGTGCCAGCAGTGCGACAGGGGAAGGCTACACCTTC
-	TRBD1	TRBV5-4	TRBJ1-5	CASSLGGQDQPQHF	TGTGCCAGCAGCTTGGGGGGACAGGATCAGCCCCAGCATTTT
-	-	TRBV18	TRBJ2-1	CASSPQEEASYNEQFF	TGTGCCAGCTCACCACAAGAGGAAGCCTCCTACAATGAGCAGTTCTTC
-	-	TRBV5-1	TRBJ2-1	CASSLQVVGEAQFF	TGCGCCAGCAGCTTGCAGGTCGTGGGAGAGGCGCAGTTCTTC
-	-	TRBV2	TRBJ1-2	CASSEGLDYGYTF	TGTGCCAGCAGCGAGGGTTTAGACTATGGCTACACCTTC
-	TRBD1	TRBV7-6	TRBJ2-3	CASTDRGPQYF	TGTGCCAGCACCGACAGGGGACCGCAGTATTTT